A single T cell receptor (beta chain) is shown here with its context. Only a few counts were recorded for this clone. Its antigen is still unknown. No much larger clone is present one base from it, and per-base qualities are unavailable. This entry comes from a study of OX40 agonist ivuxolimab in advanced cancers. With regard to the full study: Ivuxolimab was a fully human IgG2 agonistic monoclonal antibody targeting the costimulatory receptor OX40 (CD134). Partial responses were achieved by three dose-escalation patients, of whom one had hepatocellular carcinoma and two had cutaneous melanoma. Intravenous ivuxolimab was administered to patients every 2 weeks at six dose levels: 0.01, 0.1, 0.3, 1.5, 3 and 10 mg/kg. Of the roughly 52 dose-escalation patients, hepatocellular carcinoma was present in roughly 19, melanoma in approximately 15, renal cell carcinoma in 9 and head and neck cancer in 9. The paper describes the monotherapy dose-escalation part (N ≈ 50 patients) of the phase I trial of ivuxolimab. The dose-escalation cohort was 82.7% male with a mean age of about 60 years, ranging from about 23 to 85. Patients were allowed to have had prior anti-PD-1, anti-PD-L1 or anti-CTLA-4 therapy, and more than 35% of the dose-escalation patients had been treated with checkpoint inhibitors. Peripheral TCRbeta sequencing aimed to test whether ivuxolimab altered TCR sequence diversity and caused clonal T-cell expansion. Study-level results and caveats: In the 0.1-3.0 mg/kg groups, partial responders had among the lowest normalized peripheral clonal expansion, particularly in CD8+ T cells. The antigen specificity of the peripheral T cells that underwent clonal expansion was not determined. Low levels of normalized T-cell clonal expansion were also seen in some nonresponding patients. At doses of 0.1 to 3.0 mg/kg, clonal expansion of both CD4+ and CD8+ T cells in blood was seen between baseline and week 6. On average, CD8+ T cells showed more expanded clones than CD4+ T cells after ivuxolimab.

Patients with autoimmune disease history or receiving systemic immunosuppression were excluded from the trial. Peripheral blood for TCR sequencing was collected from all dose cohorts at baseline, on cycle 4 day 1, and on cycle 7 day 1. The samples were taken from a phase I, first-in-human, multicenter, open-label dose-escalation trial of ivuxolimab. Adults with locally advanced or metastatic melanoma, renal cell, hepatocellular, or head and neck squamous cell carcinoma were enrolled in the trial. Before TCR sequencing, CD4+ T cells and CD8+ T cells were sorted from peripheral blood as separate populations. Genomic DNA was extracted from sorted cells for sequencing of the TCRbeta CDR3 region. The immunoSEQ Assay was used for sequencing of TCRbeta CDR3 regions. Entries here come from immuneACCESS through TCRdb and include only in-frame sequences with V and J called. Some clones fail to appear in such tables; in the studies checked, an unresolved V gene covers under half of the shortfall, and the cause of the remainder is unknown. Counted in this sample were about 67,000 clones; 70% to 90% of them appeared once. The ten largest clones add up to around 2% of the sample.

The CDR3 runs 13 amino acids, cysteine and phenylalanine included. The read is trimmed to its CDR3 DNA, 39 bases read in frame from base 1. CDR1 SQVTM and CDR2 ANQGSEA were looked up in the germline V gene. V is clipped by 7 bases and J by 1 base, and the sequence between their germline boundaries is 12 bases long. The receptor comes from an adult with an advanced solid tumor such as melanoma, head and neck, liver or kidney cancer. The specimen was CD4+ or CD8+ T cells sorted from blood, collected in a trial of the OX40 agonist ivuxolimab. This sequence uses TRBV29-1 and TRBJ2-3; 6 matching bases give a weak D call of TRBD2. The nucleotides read TGCAGCGCTTTGGGCGGGGGCACAGATACGCAGTATTTT. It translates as CSALGGGTDTQYF.